This T cell receptor (beta chain) appears in the sequencing data of a study of blood T cell repertoires in COVID-19 (dated by TCRdb to about 2020). Looking at the study overall: Samples from collaborators originated in the United States, Italy and Spain and spanned both the acute and convalescent phases of COVID-19. The prospective study material was composed of cDNA or gDNA derived from T cells, B-cell-depleted T cells, or PBMCs. Deeply sampled blood TCRbeta repertoires from subjects exposed to, actively infected with, or recovered from COVID-19 were included in the dataset. The repertoires were released in a freely available public database intended as a resource for research on the immune response to SARS-CoV-2. The samples were drawn from the first 160 participants of the ongoing ImmuneRACE study and from over a thousand subjects provided by 6 global collaborators. Nearly every sample came with metadata listing a de-identified subject ID, COVID-19 status, age in years and sex. Where HLA class I and class II types were available, the types were taken from metadata supplied by the sample provider, not from assay-based typing.

One collaborating source in Seattle enrolled patients while the patients were actively infected and followed the patients over time throughout the course of disease. Collaborating institutions collected whole blood in K2EDTA tubes following their own protocols. For TCRbeta analysis, collaborator samples were shipped as frozen whole blood, as isolated PBMCs, or as DNA extracted from either sample type. In the case of this clone: Its antigen is not yet known. One base away there is no much larger clone; base qualities are not given.

The CDR3 contains 13 residues, cysteine and phenylalanine counted. CDR3 DNA is the only sequence kept; it has 39 bases, read in frame from the first base. Based on the germline V gene, the CDR1 and CDR2 sequences are MNHEY and SVGAGI. V loses 5 bases of germline sequence and J loses 6 bases, and the interval between the two ends is 13 bases. Beyond this particular receptor, the publication reports: The amount of clinical and demographic metadata varied by source and participant and was provided uncurated.

TCRbeta CDR3 regions were amplified from genomic DNA by means of the immunoSEQ Assay, a bias-controlled multiplex PCR. As for how the authors treated the data: The number of nucleated cells in each sample was estimated by amplification of reference gene primers within the assay. To quantify the absolute abundance of each unique TCRbeta CDR3 rearrangement, sequence reads were collapsed and filtered. For each sample, productive Simpson clonality was calculated as the square root of Simpson's diversity index across productive rearrangements. TCRdb carries this immuneACCESS record with in-frame sequences only. Its versions omit some clonotypes, under half of them owing to an unresolved V gene in the studies checked, with the rest unexplained. That table furnishes V, J and clone size, whereas the DNA furnished D and trimming. Counted in this sample were around 430,000 clones; roughly 88% of them appeared once. Jointly, the top ten make up roughly 12% of the sample.

Rearrangement joined TRBV6-5 to TRBJ1-2; TRBD1 might be the D gene, on 5 matching bases. Material for sequencing was peripheral blood. This clonotype originated in a woman between 50 and 59 years old with COVID-19, enrolled during active disease. The CDR3 reads as follows: CASSPQAENGYTF. The DNA is as follows: TGTGCCAGCAGTCCACAGGCGGAGAATGGCTACACCTTC.